A selection of T cell receptor beta chains follows, all from one sample in a study of T cells in tuberculosis. TCRdb keeps only in-frame clones here, not all; method: immunoSEQ multiplex PCR. The sample lists about 40,000 clones, approximately 93% seen once, with approximately 4.2% in the top ten. Specimen: PBMCs, collected at tuberculosis diagnosis. All receptors come from an adult with tuberculosis. CDR3s include the opening cysteine and the closing phenylalanine or tryptophan. D genes are given only for firm matches. For some rows the clone size is stated as once, few or many, or as a class when expanded; others skip it.

clone_size	v_call	j_call	d_call	cdr3_aa	cdr3_nt
NA	TRBV11-3	TRBJ2-1	TRBD1	CASSSQGALDEQFF	TGTGCCAGCAGCAGCCAGGGGGCGCTCGATGAGCAGTTCTTC
NA	TRBV18	TRBJ1-1	TRBD1	CASSLGTGKNTEAFF	TGTGCCAGCTCACTCGGGACAGGGAAGAACACTGAAGCTTTCTTT
NA	TRBV19	TRBJ1-5	NA	CASSINQGGPDQPQHF	TGTGCCAGTAGTATAAATCAGGGAGGACCTGATCAGCCCCAGCATTTT
NA	TRBV28	TRBJ2-1	NA	CASSPRGTHMDEQFF	TGTGCCAGCAGCCCGAGGGGGACACATATGGATGAGCAGTTCTTC
few	TRBV6-5	TRBJ1-6	TRBD1	CASSSDRGRSPLHF	TGTGCCAGCAGCTCCGACAGGGGTAGGTCACCCCTCCACTTT
NA	TRBV9	TRBJ2-5	TRBD2	CASSVAGGPIETQYF	TGTGCCAGCAGCGTAGCGGGGGGGCCGATTGAGACCCAGTACTTC
NA	TRBV13	TRBJ1-1	NA	CASSLAGALRKTEAFF	TGTGCCAGCAGCTTAGCAGGGGCCCTAAGAAAGACTGAAGCTTTCTTT
NA	TRBV28	TRBJ1-6	NA	CASSSPQKGQNSPLHF	TGTGCCAGCAGTTCCCCTCAGAAGGGACAAAATTCACCCCTCCACTTT
NA	TRBV7-8	TRBJ2-7	TRBD2	CASSLLGGGSYEQYF	TGTGCCAGCAGCCTCCTAGGCGGGGGGTCCTACGAGCAGTACTTC
NA	TRBV12-5	TRBJ2-7	TRBD2	CASGLSTGTSSSEQYF	TGTGCTAGTGGTTTGTCCACCGGGACTAGCTCCTCCGAGCAGTACTTC
NA	TRBV5-8	TRBJ2-1	NA	CASSFLDNEQFF	TGTGCCAGCAGCTTTCTCGACAATGAGCAGTTCTTC
NA	TRBV5-5	TRBJ1-1	TRBD1	CASSPSTGMNTEAFF	TGTGCCAGCAGCCCGTCGACAGGGATGAACACTGAAGCTTTCTTT
NA	TRBV5-8	TRBJ1-6	NA	CASSFIYNSPLHF	TGTGCCAGCAGCTTTATATATAATTCACCCCTCCACTTT
NA	TRBV6-1	TRBJ1-1	TRBD1	CACWDRGRGTEAFF	TGTGCCTGCTGGGACAGGGGGCGCGGCACTGAAGCTTTCTTT
NA	TRBV5-8	TRBJ2-3	TRBD2	CASSSWGGRDTQYF	TGTGCCAGCAGCTCGTGGGGGGGACGGGATACGCAGTATTTT
NA	TRBV27	TRBJ1-2	TRBD1	CASSPRQGHGYTF	TGTGCCAGCAGTCCCCGACAGGGGCATGGCTACACCTTC
NA	TRBV5-1	TRBJ1-6	TRBD1	CASSLTGERGSPLHF	TGCGCCAGCAGCTTGACAGGGGAAAGGGGTTCACCCCTCCACTTT
NA	TRBV10-3	TRBJ1-2	TRBD1	CAISEGRDRTNYGYTF	TGTGCCATCAGTGAGGGAAGGGACAGAACTAACTATGGCTACACCTTC
NA	TRBV18	TRBJ1-2	NA	CASSPEGPGLNYGYTF	TGTGCCAGCTCACCGGAAGGTCCGGGACTTAACTATGGCTACACCTTC
NA	TRBV2	TRBJ2-7	TRBD2	CASKASGGYTYEQYF	TGTGCCAGCAAAGCTAGCGGGGGATACACCTACGAGCAGTACTTC
NA	TRBV18	TRBJ1-1	TRBD1	CASSRTGTGGTEAFF	TGTGCCAGCTCAAGAACCGGGACAGGAGGAACTGAAGCTTTCTTT
NA	TRBV5-1	TRBJ1-2	NA	CASSGRDGRLGGYTF	TGCGCCAGCAGCGGGCGGGACGGAAGATTGGGGGGCTACACCTTC
NA	TRBV5-6	TRBJ2-3	NA	CASSRAGVSTDTQYF	TGTGCCAGCAGCCGAGCAGGGGTTAGCACAGATACGCAGTATTTT
NA	TRBV5-1	TRBJ1-3	NA	CASSLTGSSGNTIYF	TGCGCCAGCAGCTTGACAGGGAGCTCTGGAAACACCATATATTTT
few	TRBV9	TRBJ2-1	TRBD2	CASSILAGVDNEQFF	TGTGCCAGCAGCATCCTAGCGGGGGTTGACAATGAGCAGTTCTTC
NA	TRBV27	TRBJ2-1	NA	CASSLGSLAYNEQFF	TGTGCCAGCAGTTTGGGCAGCCTAGCTTACAATGAGCAGTTCTTC
NA	TRBV7-2	TRBJ2-1	TRBD2	CASSLAGSGRGPSSYNEQFF	TGTGCCAGCAGCTTAGCTGGTAGCGGGCGTGGTCCTAGCTCCTACAATGAGCAGTTCTTC
NA	TRBV29-1	TRBJ1-2	TRBD1	CSAQRTGGYGYTF	TGCAGCGCCCAACGGACAGGTGGATATGGCTACACCTTC
few	TRBV25-1	TRBJ2-2	TRBD2	CASSPGTSGARNTGELFF	TGTGCCAGCAGTCCCGGGACTAGCGGGGCTAGGAACACCGGGGAGCTGTTTTTT
NA	TRBV6-5	TRBJ1-3	NA	CASSMARSSGNTIYF	TGTGCCAGCAGTATGGCACGGAGCTCTGGAAACACCATATATTTT
NA	TRBV30	TRBJ1-2	NA	CAWSLDQGGGYTF	TGTGCCTGGAGTCTAGACCAGGGAGGTGGCTACACCTTC
once	TRBV12-5	TRBJ1-3	TRBD1	CASVPGQGAGNTIYF	TGTGCTAGTGTTCCGGGACAGGGGGCTGGAAACACCATATATTTT
NA	TRBV5-1	TRBJ2-7	NA	CASSFRAQSSYEQYF	TGCGCCAGCAGCTTCCGTGCACAGAGCTCCTACGAGCAGTACTTC
NA	TRBV2	TRBJ1-1	NA	CASSEGRGTEAFF	TGTGCCAGCAGTGAAGGGCGGGGCACTGAAGCTTTCTTT
NA	TRBV12-5	TRBJ1-1	NA	CASGLVMAENTEAFF	TGTGCTAGTGGTTTGGTAATGGCAGAGAACACTGAAGCTTTCTTT
NA	TRBV6-5	TRBJ1-2	NA	CASSYKRGPNYGYTF	TGTGCCAGCAGTTACAAGCGGGGCCCTAACTATGGCTACACCTTC
NA	TRBV10-2	TRBJ2-5	NA	CASFRTGGGDQETQYF	TGCGCCAGCTTCCGGACTGGCGGGGGCGACCAAGAGACCCAGTACTTC
NA	TRBV6-5	TRBJ1-1	TRBD1	CASRADRSYAEAFF	TGTGCCAGCAGGGCGGACAGGTCTTACGCTGAAGCTTTCTTT
NA	TRBV6-6	TRBJ1-2	TRBD1	CAIPNPPGTGGSGYTF	TGTGCCATCCCGAACCCGCCCGGGACAGGGGGCTCGGGCTACACCTTC
NA	TRBV2	TRBJ1-1	NA	CARQNTEAFF	TGTGCCAGACAGAACACTGAAGCTTTCTTT
NA	TRBV6-5	TRBJ2-7	NA	CASMETYEQYF	TGTGCCAGCATGGAGACCTACGAGCAGTACTTC
once	TRBV9	TRBJ2-3	TRBD2	CASSLTLAGGSDTQYF	TGTGCCAGCAGCTTAACACTAGCGGGGGGGTCAGATACGCAGTATTTT
NA	TRBV11-3	TRBJ2-1	TRBD2	CASSLGLALAGGVSDEQFF	TGTGCCAGCAGCTTAGGATTGGCCCTAGCGGGGGGCGTCTCGGATGAGCAGTTCTTC
few	TRBV6-5	TRBJ1-5	TRBD1	CASSYDRANQPQHF	TGTGCCAGCAGTTACGACAGGGCTAATCAGCCCCAGCATTTT
NA	TRBV6-5	TRBJ1-1	NA	CASSYSGGGTEAFF	TGTGCCAGCAGTTACTCGGGAGGGGGCACTGAAGCTTTCTTT
NA	TRBV2	TRBJ2-5	TRBD1	CASSTGTGLETQYF	TGTGCCAGCAGTACCGGGACAGGGTTGGAGACCCAGTACTTC
NA	TRBV7-3	TRBJ2-7	TRBD2	CASSTSGGPLYEQYF	TGTGCCAGCAGCACAAGCGGGGGGCCCCTCTACGAGCAGTACTTC
NA	TRBV28	TRBJ1-2	NA	CASSLWTGRGYTF	TGTGCCAGCAGTTTATGGACAGGTCGGGGCTACACCTTC
NA	TRBV6-5	TRBJ2-2	NA	CATGRGPGELFF	TGTGCCACGGGCAGGGGCCCCGGGGAGCTGTTTTTT
NA	TRBV7-2	TRBJ1-2	NA	CASSLQNSGNYGYTF	TGTGCCAGCAGCTTACAAAATTCAGGGAACTATGGCTACACCTTC
NA	TRBV10-1	TRBJ1-5	NA	CASDATQGDSNQPQHF	TGCGCCAGCGACGCAACCCAGGGCGATAGCAATCAGCCCCAGCATTTT
NA	TRBV27	TRBJ1-1	NA	CASNSPGGAEAFF	TGTGCCAGCAACTCCCCGGGGGGAGCTGAAGCTTTCTTT
NA	TRBV27	TRBJ2-1	TRBD1	CASSSYRGTAYNEQFF	TGTGCCAGCAGTTCATATCGAGGGACAGCCTACAATGAGCAGTTCTTC